This T cell receptor (beta chain) was found in a study of T cell responses to AZD1222 COVID-19 vaccine. Notes on the study in general: The donors showed a predominance of white British ancestry and of females, with possible underestimation of clonal diversity.

Sequencing used immunoSEQ multiplex PCR; TCRdb keeps in-frame clones, though not all of them. Of roughly 170,000 clones in the sample, 85% to 95% were seen once. There are 15 residues in the CDR3. Germline V gives CDR1 LNHNV, CDR2 YYDKDF (reference sequence). V was pared by 0 bases and J by 5 bases, with 10 bases between. Comment on this clone: As yet, its antigen is unknown.

The V and J genes are TRBV15 and TRBJ1-4; no definite D call. This receptor was obtained from an adult who received the AZD1222 COVID-19 vaccine. This sample comprised peripheral blood, obtained 28 days after the second AZD1222 dose. The CDR3 bases are TGTGCCACCAGCAGAGACAGCAGCCAGAATGAAAAACTGTTTTTT. Protein sequence: CATSRDSSQNEKLFF.